This TCR beta chain was captured in a study of blood T cell repertoires in COVID-19. Trimming removed 4 bases at V and 3 bases at J, with 10 bases between. CDR1 is MNHEY, CDR2 SMNVEV, per germline (reference sequence). The CDR3 is made up of 14 amino acids. Method: immunoSEQ multiplex PCR; TCRdb's copy keeps in-frame clones and lacks some. In the table there are about 150,000 clones, 91% of which are singletons. The J gene is TRBJ1-5, the V gene TRBV27, with D possibly being TRBD1 (6 bases). The sample consisted of peripheral blood. The clonotype originates from a man between 45 and 60 years old with acute or convalescent COVID-19. CDR3 coding DNA: TGTGCCAGCAGTTCAGGGGTCAACAATCAGCCCCAGCATTTT. As protein: CASSSGVNNQPQHF.